The TCR beta chain under discussion was sequenced for a study of control samples from healthy donors and cancer patients (dated by TCRdb to the early 2020s). Worth noting for this clone: The specificity of this receptor is unknown. Base qualities are not provided; no much larger clone lies one nucleotide away.

V drops 0 bases and J drops 0 bases, leaving 7 bases in between. Taken from cysteine to phenylalanine, the CDR3 has 15 residues. The DNA shown is the 45-base CDR3, in frame from base 1. CDR1 and CDR2, looked up from the germline V gene, are SGDLS and YYNGEE. The library was generated by the immunoSEQ multiplex PCR assay. TCRdb holds this immuneACCESS table with in-frame rearrangements only. Some clones are missing; in checked studies, unresolved V genes explain under half, and the rest has no known cause. This sample holds 150,000 to 200,000 clones; about nine tenths were observed only once. The top ten constitute approximately 1.6% of the sample.

The receptor comes from a woman in her 30s in good health. The sample was blood. The chain is assembled from TRBV9 and TRBJ1-3, with the D gene not clear enough to name. The CDR3 protein: CASSVDWYSGNTIYF. DNA sequence: TGTGCCAGCAGCGTAGACTGGTACTCTGGAAACACCATATATTTT.